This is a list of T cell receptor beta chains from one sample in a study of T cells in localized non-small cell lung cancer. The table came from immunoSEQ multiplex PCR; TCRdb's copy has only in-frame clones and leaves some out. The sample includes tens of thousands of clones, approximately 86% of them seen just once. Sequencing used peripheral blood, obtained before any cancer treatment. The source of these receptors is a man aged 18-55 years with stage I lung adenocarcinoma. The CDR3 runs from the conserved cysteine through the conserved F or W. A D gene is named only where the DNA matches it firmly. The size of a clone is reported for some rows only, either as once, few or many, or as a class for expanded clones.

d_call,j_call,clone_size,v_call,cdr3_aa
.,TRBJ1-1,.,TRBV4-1,CASSQLGEGTEAFF
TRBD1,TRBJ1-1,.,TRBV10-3,CAISAHLGTGQTEAFF
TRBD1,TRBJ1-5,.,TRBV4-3,CASSQSRQGGQPQHF
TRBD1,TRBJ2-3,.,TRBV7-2,CASSPNGQGPDTQYF
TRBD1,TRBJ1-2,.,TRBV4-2,CASSQDPGDRAGYGYTF
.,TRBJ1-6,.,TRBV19,CASTSGPGDSPLHF
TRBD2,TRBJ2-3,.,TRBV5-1,CASTPGNSGADTQYF
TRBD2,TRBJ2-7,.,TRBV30,CAWSVIGLGYEQYF
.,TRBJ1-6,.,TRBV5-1,CASSLGPGDGSPLHF
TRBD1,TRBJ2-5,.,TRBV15,CATSRDRGIQETQYF
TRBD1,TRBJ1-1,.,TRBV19,CASTLDRLVTEAFF
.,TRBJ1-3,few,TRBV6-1,CASSERGVGNTIYF
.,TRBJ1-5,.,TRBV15,CATRRVGNQPQHF
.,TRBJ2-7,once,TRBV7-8,CASSTDRSYEQYF
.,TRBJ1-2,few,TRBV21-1,CASGEGSPHGYTF
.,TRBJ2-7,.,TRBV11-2,CASSLAGLTSYEQYF
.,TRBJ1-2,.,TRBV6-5,CASRTRTDYGYTF
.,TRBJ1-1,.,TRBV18,CASSNDQNTEAFF
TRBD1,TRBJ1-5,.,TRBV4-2,CASSQVQGAGNQPQHF
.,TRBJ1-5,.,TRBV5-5,CASSLGTSNQPQHF
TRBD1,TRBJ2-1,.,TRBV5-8,CASSFDRATNEQFF
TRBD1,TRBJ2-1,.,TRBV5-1,CASSLPGQAYNEQFF
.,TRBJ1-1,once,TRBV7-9,CASSTGQNTEAFF
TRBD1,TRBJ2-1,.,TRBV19,CASSLDRGIYNEQFF
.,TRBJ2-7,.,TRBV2,CASELPPLSRQYF
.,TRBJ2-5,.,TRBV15,CATSRAQGFQETQYF
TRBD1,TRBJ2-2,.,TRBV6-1,CASSAGGSGTGELFF
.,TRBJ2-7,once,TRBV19,CASSNRDGRYYEQYF
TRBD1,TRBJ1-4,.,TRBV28,CASSSPPAGGEKLFF
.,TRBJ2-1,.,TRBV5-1,CASSLDGNFYNEQFF
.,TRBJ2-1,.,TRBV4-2,CASSHDGPRVEQFF
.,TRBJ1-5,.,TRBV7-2,CASSFARANQPQHF
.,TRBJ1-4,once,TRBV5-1,CASSLGNRSEKLFF
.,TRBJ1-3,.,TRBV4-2,CASSLTDSYSGNTIYF
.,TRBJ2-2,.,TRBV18,CASSPRDGQGGELFF
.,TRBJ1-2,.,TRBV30,CAWRKTAFGDGYTF
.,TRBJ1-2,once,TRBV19,CASTRHGNYGYTF
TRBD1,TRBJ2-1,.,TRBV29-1,CSVTVPGQYNEQFF
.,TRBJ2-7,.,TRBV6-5,CASSYLTGSGEQYF
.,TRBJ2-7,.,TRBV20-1,CSARSSLEQYF
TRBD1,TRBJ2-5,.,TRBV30,CARQGGSETQYF
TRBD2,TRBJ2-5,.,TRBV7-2,CASSSGLAGEETQYF
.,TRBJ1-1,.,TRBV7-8,CASSSFAGTNTEAFF
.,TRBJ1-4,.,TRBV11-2,CASSLDRMGHEKLFF
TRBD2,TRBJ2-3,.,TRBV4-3,CASSQVWRGDDTQYF
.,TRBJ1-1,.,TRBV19,CASILRTEAFF
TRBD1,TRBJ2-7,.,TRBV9,CASSVGQGAYEQYF
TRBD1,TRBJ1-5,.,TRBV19,CASTFRGESDQPQHF